This T cell receptor beta chain was sequenced during a study of blood T cell repertoires in COVID-19. Sequencing used immunoSEQ multiplex PCR; TCRdb keeps in-frame clones, though not all of them. Of roughly 250,000 clones listed, approximately 85% are singletons. J was trimmed by 15 bases and V by 4 bases; bases with no gene match: 15. Germline V gene lookup returns CDR1 MNHEY and CDR2 SVGAGI. The length of the CDR3 is 15 residues. J is TRBJ2-1 and V is TRBV6-5; 10 nucleotides line up with TRBD2. Sequencing was performed on peripheral blood. The TCR sequence derives from a human donor with COVID-19, enrolled during active disease. The donor label of this sample is uncertain. CDR3 residues: CASSSPRTSGPFGFF. The CDR3, as DNA: TGTGCCAGCAGTTCCCCCCGGACTAGCGGCCCGTTCGGGTTCTTC.